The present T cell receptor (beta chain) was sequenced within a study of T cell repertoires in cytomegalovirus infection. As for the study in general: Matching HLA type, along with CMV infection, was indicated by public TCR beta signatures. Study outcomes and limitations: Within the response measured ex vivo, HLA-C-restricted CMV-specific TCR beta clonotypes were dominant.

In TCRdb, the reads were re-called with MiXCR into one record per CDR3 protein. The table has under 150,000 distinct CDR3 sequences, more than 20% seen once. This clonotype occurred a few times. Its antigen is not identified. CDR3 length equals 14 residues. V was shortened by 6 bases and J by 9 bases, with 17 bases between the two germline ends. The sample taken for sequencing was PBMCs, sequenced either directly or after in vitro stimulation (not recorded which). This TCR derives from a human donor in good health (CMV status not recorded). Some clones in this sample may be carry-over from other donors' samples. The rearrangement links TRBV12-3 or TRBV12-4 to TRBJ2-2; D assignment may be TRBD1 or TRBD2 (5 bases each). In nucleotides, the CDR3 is TGTGCCAGCAGCCGGCTAGGGACCGCGTGGGAGCTGTTTTTT. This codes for CASSRLGTAWELFF.